This T cell receptor beta chain is from a study of T cell changes during pregnancy in multiple sclerosis. Method: immunoSEQ multiplex PCR; TCRdb's copy keeps in-frame clones and lacks some. The table has 100,000 or so clones, approximately 94% seen once. V was clipped by 4 bases and J by 6 bases; unmatched bases: 2. This CDR3 spans 16 amino acids. The germline CDR1 and CDR2 sequences are SEHNR and FQNEAQ (reference sequence). V and J are TRBV7-9 and TRBJ2-2; 16 bases agree with TRBD2. The sequence derives from a female donor with multiple sclerosis, enrolled in a pregnancy study. The sequenced sample was peripheral blood, obtained in the third trimester of pregnancy. The CDR3 loop reads CASSYGTSGRAGELFF. The CDR3 DNA reads TGTGCCAGCAGCTATGGGACTAGCGGGAGGGCCGGGGAGCTGTTTTTT.